This T cell receptor beta chain was retrieved from a study of cytomegalovirus exposure and HLA in healthy donors. Background on the study: Assignment to the Caucasian-associated ancestry cluster applied to 75% to 85% of the approximately 400 genotyped donors. Study observations and caveats: The classifier reportedly diagnosed cytomegalovirus status with high sensitivity and specificity. Most of the TCR beta V segments (in an earlier analysis) were productive either about 87% or about 30% of the time. TCR beta sequences reportedly predicted the HLA-A and HLA-B alleles of most subjects accurately.

Details on this clone: Its antigen is unidentified.

60 Vbeta and 13 Jbeta primers were used in PCR. Data came from immunoSEQ multiplex PCR; TCRdb stores just in-frame clones and leaves some out. Of over 55,000 clones in the sample, around 84% were seen once. The ends lost 3 bases at V and 0 bases at J; junction bases unmatched: 4. The V gene's germline CDR1 is SGHTA and CDR2 FQGTGA. The CDR3 is 16 residues long. The sequence was obtained from a male donor in good health and CMV-seronegative. The material sequenced was PBMCs. The chain is built from TRBV7-3 and TRBJ2-3; TRBD2 matches at 9 bases. Here the CDR3 DNA reads TGTGCCAGCAGCTTCAGAGCGGGGGGCAGCACAGATACGCAGTATTTT. It yields the protein CASSFRAGGSTDTQYF.